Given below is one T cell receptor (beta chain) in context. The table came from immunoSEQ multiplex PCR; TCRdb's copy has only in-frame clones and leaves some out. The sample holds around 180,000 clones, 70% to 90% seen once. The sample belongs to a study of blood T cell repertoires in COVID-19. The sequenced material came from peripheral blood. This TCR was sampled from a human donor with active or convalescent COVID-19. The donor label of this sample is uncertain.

DNA of the CDR3: TGTGCCAGCAGTGATCGCGGCGGGGGCCGGGCAGATACGCAGTATTTT. Its translation: CASSDRGGGRADTQYF. The chain is built from TRBV25-1 and TRBJ2-3; TRBD2 is a possible D gene (7 bases). The CDR3 length is 16 residues. Trimming shortened V by 3 bases and J by 4 bases, and 17 bases separated the two germline ends. Germline loops: CDR1 MGHDK, CDR2 SYGVNS.